In this sample, the clone carrying this T cell receptor beta chain turned up many times. In patients aged 18 to 65, hyperthyroidism was newly diagnosed, with duration under 2 months. Thyroid ultrasound, orbital computed tomography, clinical symptoms, and serum thyroxine and TRAb underpinned diagnoses. PBMCs were collected from an approximately 9.3 ml volume of fresh peripheral blood. This record belongs to a study of T cells in Graves' hyperthyroidism and ophthalmopathy. The ends were cut back, 2 bases at V and 8 bases at J, with 15 bases in the middle. Per the germline V gene, CDR1 is SQVTM and CDR2 is ANQGSEA. The CDR3 contains 13 residues. Regions amplified from RNA transcripts were the TCR beta CDR3 regions. A set of HTBI primers served as the primers for a first-round RT-PCR of the TCR CDR3. TCRdb processed the multiplex PCR reads anew with MiXCR; each CDR3 protein has one entry. Here the sample spans roughly 420,000 distinct CDR3 sequences, roughly an eighth being singletons.

This TCR came from a woman aged 18-29 years with Graves' hyperthyroidism. Source material: blood. The rearrangement joins TRBV29-1 to TRBJ1-2, with a possible D match to TRBD1 (6 bases). CDR3 nucleotides: TGCAGCGTTGAATGGGACACCGGGGTCGGCTACACCTTC. Protein product: CSVEWDTGVGYTF.